A selection of T cell receptor beta chains follows, all from one sample in a study of cytomegalovirus exposure and HLA in healthy donors. The protocol was immunoSEQ multiplex PCR, while the TCRdb copy is restricted to in-frame clones and leaves out a portion. The data hold 270,000 or so clones, with over 90% observed a single time. The sample consisted of PBMCs. The receptors were sampled from a girl between 2 and 10 years old in good health and CMV-seronegative. CDR3s include the opening cysteine and the closing phenylalanine or tryptophan. The D gene is left open where the match is weak. Only some rows state a clone size, as once, few, many or a class for expanded clones.

d_call: .; clone_size: .; v_call: TRBV25-1; j_call: TRBJ2-1; cdr3_nt: TGTGCCAGCAGGGACAACTCCTACAATGAGCAGTTCTTC; cdr3_aa: CASRDNSYNEQFF
d_call: TRBD2; clone_size: once; v_call: TRBV9; j_call: TRBJ2-7; cdr3_nt: TGTGCCAGCAGCGTAGACGCGGGGGTGACCTACGAGCAGTACTTC; cdr3_aa: CASSVDAGVTYEQYF
d_call: .; clone_size: .; v_call: TRBV5-1; j_call: TRBJ1-2; cdr3_nt: TGCGCCAGCAGCCGTGGGGGGGGGCGAAAACCCTATGGCTACACCTTC; cdr3_aa: CASSRGGGRKPYGYTF
d_call: .; clone_size: .; v_call: TRBV5-5; j_call: TRBJ2-5; cdr3_nt: TGTGCCAGCAGCTCAGGCCGGGACTACCAAGAGACCCAGTACTTC; cdr3_aa: CASSSGRDYQETQYF
d_call: .; clone_size: .; v_call: TRBV21-1; j_call: TRBJ2-7; cdr3_nt: TGTGCCAGCAGCAATCAGTCTCGGGAGCGGGGTTTTTTGGGGCAGTACTTC; cdr3_aa: CASSNQSRERGFLGQYF
d_call: TRBD1; clone_size: .; v_call: TRBV2; j_call: TRBJ2-3; cdr3_nt: TGTGCCAGCAGACGGGACAGGGACACAGATACGCAGTATTTT; cdr3_aa: CASRRDRDTDTQYF
d_call: .; clone_size: .; v_call: TRBV5-8; j_call: TRBJ1-5; cdr3_nt: TGTGCCAGCAGCCGACACCCTTATAGCAATCAGCCCCAGCATTTT; cdr3_aa: CASSRHPYSNQPQHF
d_call: .; clone_size: .; v_call: TRBV29-1; j_call: TRBJ1-2; cdr3_nt: TGCAGCGTTGACAGGGCACCTGGCTACACCTTC; cdr3_aa: CSVDRAPGYTF
d_call: TRBD2; clone_size: .; v_call: TRBV13; j_call: TRBJ2-7; cdr3_nt: TGTGCCAGCAGCCTCGGGGAGGGGACTAGCGGGGAGCAGTACTTC; cdr3_aa: CASSLGEGTSGEQYF
d_call: TRBD2; clone_size: .; v_call: TRBV6-4; j_call: TRBJ2-1; cdr3_nt: TGTGCCAGCAGTGCCATTTGGACTAGCGGGAGGGAATTAAGAGAGCAGTTCTTC; cdr3_aa: CASSAIWTSGRELREQFF
d_call: TRBD1; clone_size: .; v_call: TRBV5-4; j_call: TRBJ1-2; cdr3_nt: TGTGCCAGCAGCTTGGTCACAGGGGGCGGCTATGGCTACACCTTC; cdr3_aa: CASSLVTGGGYGYTF
d_call: TRBD1; clone_size: .; v_call: TRBV2; j_call: TRBJ1-2; cdr3_nt: TGTGCCAGCAGTGAGGGACAGGGGGCGCGTGGCTACACCTTC; cdr3_aa: CASSEGQGARGYTF
d_call: .; clone_size: .; v_call: TRBV14; j_call: TRBJ1-2; cdr3_nt: TGTGCCAGCAGCCAAGTCTGGGGGCGAGAGAACTATGGCTACACCTTC; cdr3_aa: CASSQVWGRENYGYTF
d_call: .; clone_size: .; v_call: TRBV4-1; j_call: TRBJ2-7; cdr3_nt: TGCGCCAGCAGCCAGGGGCAAGGTCCCTGGTACGAGCAGTACTTC; cdr3_aa: CASSQGQGPWYEQYF
d_call: .; clone_size: .; v_call: TRBV6-1; j_call: TRBJ1-1; cdr3_nt: TGTGCCAGCAGTGAGGGGCAGGGAAACACTGAAGCTTTCTTT; cdr3_aa: CASSEGQGNTEAFF
d_call: .; clone_size: .; v_call: TRBV7-6; j_call: TRBJ2-2; cdr3_nt: TGTGCCAGCAGCCCGAGCCCACAGGGGGAGCTGTTTTTT; cdr3_aa: CASSPSPQGELFF
d_call: TRBD2; clone_size: .; v_call: TRBV7-6; j_call: TRBJ2-3; cdr3_nt: TGTGCCAGCAGTCGTATGACTAGCGGGAGCACAGATACGCAGTATTTT; cdr3_aa: CASSRMTSGSTDTQYF
d_call: TRBD1; clone_size: .; v_call: TRBV11-3; j_call: TRBJ1-1; cdr3_nt: TGTGCCAGCAGCCCCGGGACAGGGGGTGTGAACACTGAAGCTTTCTTT; cdr3_aa: CASSPGTGGVNTEAFF
d_call: TRBD1; clone_size: .; v_call: TRBV27; j_call: TRBJ2-7; cdr3_nt: TGTGCCAGCAGTCCCCCTCCGGGACAGGGATCCCACGAGCAGTACTTC; cdr3_aa: CASSPPPGQGSHEQYF
d_call: .; clone_size: .; v_call: TRBV27; j_call: TRBJ1-3; cdr3_nt: TGTGCCAGCAGTCTGACCGGGGGCTCTGGAAACACCATATATTTT; cdr3_aa: CASSLTGGSGNTIYF
d_call: .; clone_size: few; v_call: TRBV29-1; j_call: TRBJ2-7; cdr3_nt: TGCAGCGTTGAAGTTACTAGCGAGCAGTACTTC; cdr3_aa: CSVEVTSEQYF
d_call: .; clone_size: .; v_call: TRBV5-5; j_call: TRBJ1-5; cdr3_nt: TGTGCCAGCAGCTTGGGACAACGCAATCAGCCCCAGCATTTT; cdr3_aa: CASSLGQRNQPQHF
d_call: TRBD2; clone_size: .; v_call: TRBV10-3; j_call: TRBJ2-1; cdr3_nt: TGTGCCATCAGTACTAGCGGGGGGGACCTTTGGGATGAGCAGTTCTTC; cdr3_aa: CAISTSGGDLWDEQFF
d_call: .; clone_size: .; v_call: TRBV7-9; j_call: TRBJ1-3; cdr3_nt: TGTGCCAGCAGCCCCATCAGGGACTCTGGAAACACCATATATTTT; cdr3_aa: CASSPIRDSGNTIYF
d_call: .; clone_size: .; v_call: TRBV28; j_call: TRBJ1-5; cdr3_nt: TGTGCCAGCACCGTGGGGGGGGGCAAGCAGCCCCAGCATTTT; cdr3_aa: CASTVGGGKQPQHF
d_call: TRBD1; clone_size: .; v_call: TRBV9; j_call: TRBJ2-7; cdr3_nt: TGTGCCAGCAGCGTAGGTGTGGGACAGGCAACCTACGAGCAGTACTTC; cdr3_aa: CASSVGVGQATYEQYF
d_call: TRBD2; clone_size: .; v_call: TRBV10-2; j_call: TRBJ2-5; cdr3_nt: TGCGCCAGCAGTGAGGACCCGACACTAGCGGGGCAAGAGACCCAGTACTTC; cdr3_aa: CASSEDPTLAGQETQYF
d_call: TRBD2; clone_size: .; v_call: TRBV7-3; j_call: TRBJ2-5; cdr3_nt: TGTGCCAGCAGCCCTAGCGGGGGGGCTGGGGAGACCCAGTACTTC; cdr3_aa: CASSPSGGAGETQYF
d_call: TRBD1; clone_size: .; v_call: TRBV5-1; j_call: TRBJ2-1; cdr3_nt: TGCGCCAGCAGCTGGCAGGGGGACCCCAGCTACAATGAGCAGTTCTTC; cdr3_aa: CASSWQGDPSYNEQFF
d_call: TRBD2; clone_size: .; v_call: TRBV5-1; j_call: TRBJ2-2; cdr3_nt: TGCGCCAGCAGAAGAGAGGCTAGCGGGAACACCGGGGAGCTGTTTTTT; cdr3_aa: CASRREASGNTGELFF
d_call: .; clone_size: .; v_call: TRBV21-1; j_call: TRBJ2-7; cdr3_nt: TGTGCCAGCAGGATCATGGGGGGACGGACATACGAGCAGTACTTC; cdr3_aa: CASRIMGGRTYEQYF
d_call: .; clone_size: .; v_call: TRBV6-5; j_call: TRBJ2-7; cdr3_nt: TGTGCCAGCAAGTTTGTGGCGGGGACCAGCTACGAGCAGTACTTC; cdr3_aa: CASKFVAGTSYEQYF
d_call: TRBD1; clone_size: .; v_call: TRBV6-6; j_call: TRBJ2-7; cdr3_nt: TGTGCCAGCAGTCACTGGACAGGGGCCTACGAGCAGTACTTC; cdr3_aa: CASSHWTGAYEQYF
d_call: TRBD2; clone_size: .; v_call: TRBV4-1; j_call: TRBJ2-3; cdr3_nt: TGCGCCAGCAGCCATATACCGGGGGGGTCAGATACGCAGTATTTT; cdr3_aa: CASSHIPGGSDTQYF
d_call: .; clone_size: .; v_call: TRBV7-6; j_call: TRBJ2-2; cdr3_nt: TGTGCCAGCAGCTCCCTCACCGGGGAGCTGTTTTTT; cdr3_aa: CASSSLTGELFF
d_call: TRBD2; clone_size: .; v_call: TRBV5-1; j_call: TRBJ2-1; cdr3_nt: TGCGCCAGCAGCTTGGCCCAGCGGGGGTACAATGAGCAGTTCTTC; cdr3_aa: CASSLAQRGYNEQFF
d_call: .; clone_size: .; v_call: TRBV5-1; j_call: TRBJ1-2; cdr3_nt: TGCGCCAGCAGCCCCCAGGGTAACTATGGCTACACCTTC; cdr3_aa: CASSPQGNYGYTF
d_call: .; clone_size: .; v_call: TRBV7-8; j_call: TRBJ2-5; cdr3_nt: TGTGCCAGCCTCCCTCTACTTTTCGGGGAGACCCAGTACTTC; cdr3_aa: CASLPLLFGETQYF
d_call: TRBD1; clone_size: .; v_call: TRBV7-9; j_call: TRBJ2-5; cdr3_nt: TGTTCCAGCAGCTTCCAACGACAGGGCCCTTGGGAGACCCAGTACTTC; cdr3_aa: CSSSFQRQGPWETQYF